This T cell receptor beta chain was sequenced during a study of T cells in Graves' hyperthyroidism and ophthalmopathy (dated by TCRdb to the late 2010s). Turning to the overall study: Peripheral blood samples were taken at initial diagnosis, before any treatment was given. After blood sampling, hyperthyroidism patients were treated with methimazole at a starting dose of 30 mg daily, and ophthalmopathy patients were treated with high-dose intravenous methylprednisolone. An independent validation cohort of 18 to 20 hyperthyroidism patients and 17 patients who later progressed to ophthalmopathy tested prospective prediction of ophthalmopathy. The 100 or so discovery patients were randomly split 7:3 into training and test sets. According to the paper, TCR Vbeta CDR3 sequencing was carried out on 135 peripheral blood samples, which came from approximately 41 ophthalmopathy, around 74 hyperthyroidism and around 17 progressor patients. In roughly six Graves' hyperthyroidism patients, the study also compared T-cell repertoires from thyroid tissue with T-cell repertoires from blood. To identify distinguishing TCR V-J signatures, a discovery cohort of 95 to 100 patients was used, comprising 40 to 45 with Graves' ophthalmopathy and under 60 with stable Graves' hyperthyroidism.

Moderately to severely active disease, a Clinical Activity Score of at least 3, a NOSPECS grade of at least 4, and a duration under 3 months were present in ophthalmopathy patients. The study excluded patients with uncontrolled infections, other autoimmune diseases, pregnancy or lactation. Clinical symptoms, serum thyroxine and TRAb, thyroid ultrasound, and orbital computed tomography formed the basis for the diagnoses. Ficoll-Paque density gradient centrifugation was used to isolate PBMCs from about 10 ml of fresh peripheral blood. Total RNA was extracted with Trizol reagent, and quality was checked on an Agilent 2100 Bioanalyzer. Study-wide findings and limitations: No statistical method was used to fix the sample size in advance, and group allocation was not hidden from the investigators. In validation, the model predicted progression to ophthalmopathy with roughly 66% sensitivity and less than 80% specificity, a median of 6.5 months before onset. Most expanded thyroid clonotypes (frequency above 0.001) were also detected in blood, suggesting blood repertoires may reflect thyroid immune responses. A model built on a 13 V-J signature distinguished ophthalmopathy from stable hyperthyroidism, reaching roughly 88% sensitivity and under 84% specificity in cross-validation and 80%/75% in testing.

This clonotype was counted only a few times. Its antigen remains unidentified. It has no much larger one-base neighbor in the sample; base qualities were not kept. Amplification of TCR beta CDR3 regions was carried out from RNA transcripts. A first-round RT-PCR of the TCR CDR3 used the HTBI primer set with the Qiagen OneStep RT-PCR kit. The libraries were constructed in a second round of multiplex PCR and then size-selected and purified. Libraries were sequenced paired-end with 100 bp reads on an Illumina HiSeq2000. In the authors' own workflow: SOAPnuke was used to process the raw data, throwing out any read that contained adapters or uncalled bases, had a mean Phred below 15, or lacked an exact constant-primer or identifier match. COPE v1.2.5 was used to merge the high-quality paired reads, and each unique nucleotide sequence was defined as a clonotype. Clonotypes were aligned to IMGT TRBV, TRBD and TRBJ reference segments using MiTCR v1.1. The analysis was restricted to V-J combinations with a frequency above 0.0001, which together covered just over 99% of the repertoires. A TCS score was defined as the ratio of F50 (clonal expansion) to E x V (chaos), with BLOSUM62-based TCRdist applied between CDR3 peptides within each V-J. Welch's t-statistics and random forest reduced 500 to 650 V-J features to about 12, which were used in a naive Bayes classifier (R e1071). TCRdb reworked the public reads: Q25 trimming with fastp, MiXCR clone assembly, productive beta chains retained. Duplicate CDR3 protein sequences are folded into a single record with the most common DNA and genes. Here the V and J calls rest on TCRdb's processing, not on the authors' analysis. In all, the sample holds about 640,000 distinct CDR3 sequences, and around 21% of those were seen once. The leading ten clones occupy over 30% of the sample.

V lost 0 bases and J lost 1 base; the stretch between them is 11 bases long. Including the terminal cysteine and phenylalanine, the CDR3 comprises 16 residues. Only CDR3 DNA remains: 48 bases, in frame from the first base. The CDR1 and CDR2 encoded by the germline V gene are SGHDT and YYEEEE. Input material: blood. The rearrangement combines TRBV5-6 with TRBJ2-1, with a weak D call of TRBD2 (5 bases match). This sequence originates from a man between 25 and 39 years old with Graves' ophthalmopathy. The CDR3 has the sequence CASSLDARRSYNEQFF. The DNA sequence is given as TGTGCCAGCAGCTTGGACGCGAGGAGGTCCTACAATGAGCAGTTCTTC.